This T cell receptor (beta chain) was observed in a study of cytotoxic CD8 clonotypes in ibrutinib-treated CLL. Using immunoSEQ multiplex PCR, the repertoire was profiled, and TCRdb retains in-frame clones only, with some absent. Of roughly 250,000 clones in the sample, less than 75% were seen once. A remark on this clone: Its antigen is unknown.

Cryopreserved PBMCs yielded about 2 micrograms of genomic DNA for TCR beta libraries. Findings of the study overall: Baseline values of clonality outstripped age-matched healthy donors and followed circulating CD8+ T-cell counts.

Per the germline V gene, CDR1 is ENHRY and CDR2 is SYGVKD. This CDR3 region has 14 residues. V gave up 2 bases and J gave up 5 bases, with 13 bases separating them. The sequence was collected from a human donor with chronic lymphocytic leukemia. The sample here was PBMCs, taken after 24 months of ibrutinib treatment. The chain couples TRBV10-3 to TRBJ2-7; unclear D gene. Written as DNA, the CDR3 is TGTGCCATCAGTGAGCCACCCCAGCCTCACGAGCAGTACTTC. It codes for CAISEPPQPHEQYF.